The sequence of this T cell receptor beta chain was determined in a study of beta chain features in type 1 diabetes. Investigators reverse transcribed all isolated RNA, so they sequenced expressed TCRB transcripts. Clones were sequenced by immunoSEQ multiplex PCR, and TCRdb holds only the in-frame ones, with some missing. Among around 250,000 clones listed, roughly an eighth were seen once. The CDR3 is made up of 12 amino acids. V shed 4 bases and J 6 bases; nucleotides not matched to a gene: 6. Germline-derived CDR1 and CDR2 are SQVTM and ANQGSEA. This clone was detected many times. The chain uses TRBV29-1 and TRBJ2-7, with 7 bases identical to TRBD1. The sequencing sample was made of naive CD4+ T cells from blood. This TCR was recovered from a middle-aged woman in good health. CDR3 sequence (DNA): TGCAGCGTTGGACAGGGTCACCTCGAGCAGTACTTC. It codes for CSVGQGHLEQYF.